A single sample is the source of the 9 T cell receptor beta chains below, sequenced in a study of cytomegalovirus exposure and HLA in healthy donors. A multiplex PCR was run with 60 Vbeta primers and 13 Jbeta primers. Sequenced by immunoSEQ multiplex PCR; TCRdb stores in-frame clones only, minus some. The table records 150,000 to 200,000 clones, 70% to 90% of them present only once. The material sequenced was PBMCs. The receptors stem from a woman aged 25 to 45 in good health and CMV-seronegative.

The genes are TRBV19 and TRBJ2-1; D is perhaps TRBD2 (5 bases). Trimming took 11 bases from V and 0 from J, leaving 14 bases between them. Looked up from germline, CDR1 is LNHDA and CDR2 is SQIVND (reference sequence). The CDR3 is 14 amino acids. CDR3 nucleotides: TGTGCCGCGGGCAGCAGCCCCTCCTACAATGAGCAGTTCTTC. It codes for CAAGSSPSYNEQFF.

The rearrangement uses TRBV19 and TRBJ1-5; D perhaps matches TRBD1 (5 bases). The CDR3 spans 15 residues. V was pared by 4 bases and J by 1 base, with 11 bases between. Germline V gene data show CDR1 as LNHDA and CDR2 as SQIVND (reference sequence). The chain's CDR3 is CASSRGRQSNQPQHF. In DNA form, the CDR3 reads TGTGCCAGTAGTAGAGGCAGACAGAGCAATCAGCCCCAGCATTTT.

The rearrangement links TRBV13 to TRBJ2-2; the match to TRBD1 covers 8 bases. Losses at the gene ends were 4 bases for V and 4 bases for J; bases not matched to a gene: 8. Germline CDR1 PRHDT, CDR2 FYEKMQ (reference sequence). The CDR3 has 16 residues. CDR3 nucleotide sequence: TGTGCCAGCAGCTCAATGGACAGGGTTTTCACCGGGGAGCTGTTTTTT. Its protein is CASSSMDRVFTGELFF.

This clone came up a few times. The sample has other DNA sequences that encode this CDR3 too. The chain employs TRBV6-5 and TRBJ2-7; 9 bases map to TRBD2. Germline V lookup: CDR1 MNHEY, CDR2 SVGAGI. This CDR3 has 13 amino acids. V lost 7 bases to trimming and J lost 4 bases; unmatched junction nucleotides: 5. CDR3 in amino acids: CASKQREAYEQYF. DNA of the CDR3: TGTGCCAGCAAGCAGCGGGAGGCATACGAGCAGTACTTC.

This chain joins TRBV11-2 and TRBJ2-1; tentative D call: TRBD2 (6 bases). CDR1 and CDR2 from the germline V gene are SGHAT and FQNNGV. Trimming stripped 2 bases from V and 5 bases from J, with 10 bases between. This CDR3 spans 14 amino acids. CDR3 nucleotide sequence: TGTGCCAGCAGCTTAAGTCCTAGCGACAATGAGCAGTTCTTC. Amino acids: CASSLSPSDNEQFF.

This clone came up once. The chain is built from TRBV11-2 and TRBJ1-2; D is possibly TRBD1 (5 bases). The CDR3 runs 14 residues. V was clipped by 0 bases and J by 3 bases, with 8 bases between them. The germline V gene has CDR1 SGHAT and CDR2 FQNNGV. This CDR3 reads CASSLESGYYGYTF. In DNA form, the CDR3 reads TGTGCCAGCAGCTTAGAATCAGGGTACTATGGCTACACCTTC. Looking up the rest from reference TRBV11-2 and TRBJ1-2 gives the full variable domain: EAGVAQSPRYKIIEKRQSVAFWCNPISGHATLYWYQQILGQGPKLLIQFQNNGVVDDSQLPKDRFSAERLKGVDSTLKIQPAKLEDSAVYLCASSLESGYYGYTFGSGTRLTVV.

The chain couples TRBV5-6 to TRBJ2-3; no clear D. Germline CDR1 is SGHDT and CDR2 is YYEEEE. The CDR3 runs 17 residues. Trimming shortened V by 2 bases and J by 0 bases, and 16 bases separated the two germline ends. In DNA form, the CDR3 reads TGTGCCAGCAGCTTATCACTGGATTCGGGTAGCACAGATACGCAGTATTTT. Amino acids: CASSLSLDSGSTDTQYF.

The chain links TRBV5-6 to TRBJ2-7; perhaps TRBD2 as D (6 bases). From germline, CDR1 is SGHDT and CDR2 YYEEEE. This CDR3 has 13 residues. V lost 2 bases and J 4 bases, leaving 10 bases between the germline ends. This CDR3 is CASSFWREYEQYF. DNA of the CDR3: TGTGCCAGCAGCTTTTGGCGGGAATACGAGCAGTACTTC. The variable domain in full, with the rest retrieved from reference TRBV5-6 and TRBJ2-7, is DAGVTQSPTHLIKTRGQQVTLRCSPKSGHDTVSWYQQALGQGPQFIFQYYEEEERQRGNFPDRFSGHQFPNYSSELNVNALLLGDSALYLCASSFWREYEQYFGPGTRLTVT.

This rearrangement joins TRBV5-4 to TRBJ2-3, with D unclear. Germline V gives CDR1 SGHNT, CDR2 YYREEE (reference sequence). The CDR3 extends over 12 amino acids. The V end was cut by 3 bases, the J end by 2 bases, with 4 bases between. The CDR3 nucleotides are TGTGCCAGCAGCTCCTTCACAGATACGCAGTATTTT. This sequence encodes CASSSFTDTQYF.